Sequencing of this TCR beta chain was carried out in a study of T cells after yellow fever vaccination. Study observations and caveats: Although most clonotypes did not, a small share appeared in both CD4 and CD8 compartments. Subsequent to the booster, the majority of primary-vaccination clones reappeared (approximately 95% CD4, 85% to 90% CD8).

It was through 5'RACE template switching that TCR cDNA was made, with a universal primer site and UMIs added. One entry per CDR3 protein results from TCRdb running MiXCR on the 5' RACE reads. Found here are 450,000 to 600,000 distinct CDR3 sequences, roughly a sixth of them singletons; the top ten hold approximately 15%. J was trimmed by 5 bases and V by 0 bases; bases with no gene match: 5. This CDR3 has 15 amino acids. Germline V CDR1 and CDR2: SGHRS, YFSETQ. Details on this clonotype: What it binds is not known.

The sequence derives from a man younger than 30 who received the YFV17D yellow fever vaccine. The rearrangement uses TRBV5-1 and TRBJ1-5; 7 bases fit TRBD1. The sequencing used PBMCs, collected 4 to 5 days after the first yellow fever vaccination. CDR3 amino acids: CASSLDGQAYQPQHF. In DNA, the CDR3 is TGCGCCAGCAGCTTGGACGGACAGGCTTATCAGCCCCAGCATTTT.